Below, one TCR beta chain is given with its context. TCRdb's table, derived via immunoSEQ multiplex PCR, lists solely in-frame clones and lacks some. The sample contains some 75,000 clones, approximately 80% of which appear only once. The CDR3 consists of 14 residues. The V end lost 5 bases, the J end lost 0 bases, and 10 bases lay between the germline ends. Germline loops: CDR1 SGHRS, CDR2 YFSETQ. The record originates from a study of blood T cell repertoires in COVID-19. The overall study: From the United States, Italy and Spain came samples of acute and convalescent COVID-19.

The source is a man aged 45-65 years with COVID-19, enrolled during active disease. The material sequenced was peripheral blood. This rearrangement joins TRBV5-1 to TRBJ2-3; D not certain. The CDR3 protein is CASRPPASTDTQYF. The CDR3, as DNA: TGCGCCAGCAGGCCCCCCGCGAGCACAGATACGCAGTATTTT. Using reference TRBV5-1 and TRBJ2-3 for the parts outside the CDR3, the full variable domain is KAGVTQTPRYLIKTRGQQVTLSCSPISGHRSVSWYQQTPGQGLQFLFEYFSETQRNKGNFPGRFSGRQFSNSRSEMNVSTLELGDSALYLCASRPPASTDTQYFGPGTRLTVL.